This record covers a single TCR beta chain. In the authors' methods: Researchers report that nucleated cell counts were estimated from reference gene primer amplification. Sequencing used immunoSEQ multiplex PCR; TCRdb keeps in-frame clones, though not all of them. V and J calls and clone size are as listed in that table; D and trimming were resolved from the DNA. The table records about 130,000 clones, about 80% of them present only once. The sample originates from a study of blood T cell repertoires in COVID-19. Looking at the study overall: The study drew acute and convalescent COVID-19 samples from the United States, Italy and Spain. T cells, B-cell-depleted T cells, or PBMCs provided the cDNA or gDNA that served as material.

This CDR3 has 13 amino acids. V was trimmed by 5 bases and J by 1 base, leaving 8 bases between them. Germline CDR1 is SGHTA and CDR2 is FQGNSA. Sequenced sample: peripheral blood. The chain combines TRBV7-2 with TRBJ1-2; the D gene is possibly TRBD1 (5 bases). The clonotype was recovered from a human donor in a cohort sampled during active COVID-19. CDR3 bases: TGTGCCAGCAGCACACAGGTTAACTATGGCTACACCTTC. Protein: CASSTQVNYGYTF.